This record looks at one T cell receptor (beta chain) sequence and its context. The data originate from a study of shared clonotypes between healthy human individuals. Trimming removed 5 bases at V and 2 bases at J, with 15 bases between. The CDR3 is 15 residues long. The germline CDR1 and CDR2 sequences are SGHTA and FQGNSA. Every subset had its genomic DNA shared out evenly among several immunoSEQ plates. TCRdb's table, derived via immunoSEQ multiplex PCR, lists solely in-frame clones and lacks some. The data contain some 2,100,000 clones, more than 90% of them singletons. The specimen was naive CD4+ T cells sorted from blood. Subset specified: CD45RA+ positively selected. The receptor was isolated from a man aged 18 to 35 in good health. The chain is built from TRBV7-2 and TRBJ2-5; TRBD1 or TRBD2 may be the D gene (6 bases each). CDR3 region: CASSTEGGWQETQYF. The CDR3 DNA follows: TGTGCCAGCAGCACGGAGGGGGGTTGGCAAGAGACCCAGTACTTC.